Included here is one T cell receptor beta chain sequence, with context. Its antigen target is currently unknown. No base quality values were provided; no much bigger clone lies one nucleotide off. The sample originates from a study of response to subunit inactivated influenza vaccine (dated by TCRdb to about 2018). Notes on the research overall: Deep quantitative T cell receptor repertoire profiling was used in the study to track responses to a trivalent subunit inactivated influenza vaccine.

The cysteine opens and the phenylalanine closes a CDR3 of 16 amino acids. The sequence is cut down to CDR3 DNA, 48 bases in frame from base 1. Trimmed from V: 6 bases; trimmed from J: 0 bases; junction bases lacking a gene match: 3. The time point label of this sample denotes: 45 to 55 days after influenza vaccine administration. The library was built by means of RT-PCR. The sequencing machine was an Illumina HiSeq 2500. The public reads were run again by TCRdb, first through fastp at Q25 and then through MiXCR, and only productive beta chains were kept. A single entry per CDR3 protein holds the most common genes and DNA from its merged rows. This sample gives hundreds of thousands of distinct CDR3 sequences in total; 9.5% to 13% of them show up just once. The ten largest clones represent about 12% of the sample. Beyond this particular receptor, the publication reports: It was suggested by the authors that each seasonal influenza vaccination may recruit only a limited number of new T cells.

This receptor chain uses TRBV12-3 or TRBV12-4 and TRBJ2-3; 13 central bases correspond to TRBD2. Material: PBMCs from blood, obtained 40 to 50 days after vaccination. The sequence was collected from a man aged 45-60 years who received an inactivated influenza vaccine. Donor details come from another sample of the same person, matched by shared clones. The DNA is TGTGCCAGCAGATGGACTAGCGGGGGTAGCACAGATACGCAGTATTTT. This gives the protein CASRWTSGGSTDTQYF.